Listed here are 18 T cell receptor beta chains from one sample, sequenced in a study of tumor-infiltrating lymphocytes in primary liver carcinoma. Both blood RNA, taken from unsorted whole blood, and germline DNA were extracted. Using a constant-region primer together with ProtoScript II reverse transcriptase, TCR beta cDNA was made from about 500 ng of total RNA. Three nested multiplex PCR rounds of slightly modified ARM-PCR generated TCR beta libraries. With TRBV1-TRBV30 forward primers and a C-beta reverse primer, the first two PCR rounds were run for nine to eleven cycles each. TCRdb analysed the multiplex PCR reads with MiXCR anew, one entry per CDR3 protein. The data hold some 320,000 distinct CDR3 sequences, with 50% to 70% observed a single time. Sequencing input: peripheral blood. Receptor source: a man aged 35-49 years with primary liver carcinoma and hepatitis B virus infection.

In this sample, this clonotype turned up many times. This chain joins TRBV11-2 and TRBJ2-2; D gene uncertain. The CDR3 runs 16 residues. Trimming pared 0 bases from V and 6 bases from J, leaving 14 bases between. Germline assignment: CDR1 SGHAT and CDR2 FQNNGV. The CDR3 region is CASSLESRLNAGELFF. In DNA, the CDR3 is TGTGCCAGCAGCTTAGAATCACGTCTAAATGCCGGGGAGCTGTTTTTT. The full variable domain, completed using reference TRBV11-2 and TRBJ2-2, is EAGVAQSPRYKIIEKRQSVAFWCNPISGHATLYWYQQILGQGPKLLIQFQNNGVVDDSQLPKDRFSAERLKGVDSTLKIQPAKLEDSAVYLCASSLESRLNAGELFFGEGSRLTVL.

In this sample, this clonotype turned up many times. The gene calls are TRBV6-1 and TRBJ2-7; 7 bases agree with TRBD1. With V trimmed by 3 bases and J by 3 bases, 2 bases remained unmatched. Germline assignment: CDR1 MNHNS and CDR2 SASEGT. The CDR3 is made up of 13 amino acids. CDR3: CASSDWDSYEQYF. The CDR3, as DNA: TGTGCCAGCAGTGATTGGGACAGCTACGAGCAGTACTTC.

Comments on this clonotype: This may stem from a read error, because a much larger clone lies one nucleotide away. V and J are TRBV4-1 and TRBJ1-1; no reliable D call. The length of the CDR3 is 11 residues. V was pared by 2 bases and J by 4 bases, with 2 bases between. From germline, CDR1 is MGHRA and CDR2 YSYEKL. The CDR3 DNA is TGCGCCAGCAGCCAACCCACTGAAGCTTTCTTT. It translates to CASSQPTEAFF.

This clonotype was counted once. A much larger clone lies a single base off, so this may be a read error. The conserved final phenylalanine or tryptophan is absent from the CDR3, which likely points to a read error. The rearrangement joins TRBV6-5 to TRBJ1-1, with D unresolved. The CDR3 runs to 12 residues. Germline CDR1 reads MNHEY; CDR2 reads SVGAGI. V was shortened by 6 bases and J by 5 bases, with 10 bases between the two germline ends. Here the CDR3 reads CASSHGRTEAFY. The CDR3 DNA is TGTGCCAGCAGCCATGGGCGTACTGAAGCTTTCTAT.

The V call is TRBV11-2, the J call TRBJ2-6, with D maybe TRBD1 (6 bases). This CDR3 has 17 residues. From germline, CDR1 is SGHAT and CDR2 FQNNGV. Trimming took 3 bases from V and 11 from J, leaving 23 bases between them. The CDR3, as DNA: TGTGCCAGCAGCTTGTCAGGGGACGCGTTTGGGGCTTACGTCCTGACTTTC. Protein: CASSLSGDAFGAYVLTF.

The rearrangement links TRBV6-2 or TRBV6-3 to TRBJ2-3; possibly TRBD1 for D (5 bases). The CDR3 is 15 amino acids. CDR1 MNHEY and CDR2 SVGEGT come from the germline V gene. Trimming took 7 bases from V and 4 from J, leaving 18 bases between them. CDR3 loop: CASTHRRQGADTQYF. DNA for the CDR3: TGTGCCAGCACCCACAGGCGGCAGGGCGCAGATACGCAGTATTTT.

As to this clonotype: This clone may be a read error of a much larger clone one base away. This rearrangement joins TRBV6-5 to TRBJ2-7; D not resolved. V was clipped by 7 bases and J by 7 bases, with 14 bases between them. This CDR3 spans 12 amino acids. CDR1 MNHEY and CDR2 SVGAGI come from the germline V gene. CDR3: CASNPLGEEQYF. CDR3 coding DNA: TGTGCCAGCAATCCGCTAGGAGAGGAGCAGTACTTC.

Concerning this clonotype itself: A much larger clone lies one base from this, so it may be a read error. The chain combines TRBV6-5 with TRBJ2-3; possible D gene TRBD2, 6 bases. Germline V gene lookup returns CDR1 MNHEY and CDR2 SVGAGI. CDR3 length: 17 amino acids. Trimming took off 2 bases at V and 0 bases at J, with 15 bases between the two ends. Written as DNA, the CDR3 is TGTGCCAGCAGTTACGGGGCGGGGACGATTAGCACAGATACGCAGTATTTT. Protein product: CASSYGAGTISTDTQYF.

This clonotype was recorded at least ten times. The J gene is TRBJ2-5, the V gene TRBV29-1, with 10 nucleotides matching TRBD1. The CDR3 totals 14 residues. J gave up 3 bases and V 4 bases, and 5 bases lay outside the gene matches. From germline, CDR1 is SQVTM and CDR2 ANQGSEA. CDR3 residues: CSVASGTGEETQYF. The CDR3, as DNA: TGCAGCGTTGCTTCCGGGACAGGGGAAGAGACCCAGTACTTC.

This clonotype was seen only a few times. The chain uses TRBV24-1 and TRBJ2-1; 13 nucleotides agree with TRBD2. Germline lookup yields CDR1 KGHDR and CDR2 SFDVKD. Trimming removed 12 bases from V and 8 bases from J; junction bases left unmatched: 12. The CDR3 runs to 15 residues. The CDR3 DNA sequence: TGTGCCTCGGGGACTAGCGGGGCTATTCGCGATGAGCAGTTCTTC. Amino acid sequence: CASGTSGAIRDEQFF.

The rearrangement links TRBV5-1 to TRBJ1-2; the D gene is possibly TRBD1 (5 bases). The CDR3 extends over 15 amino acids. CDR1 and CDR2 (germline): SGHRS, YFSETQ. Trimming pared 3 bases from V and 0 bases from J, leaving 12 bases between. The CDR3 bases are TGCGCCAGCAGCTCGGCCCTGGACACTAACTATGGCTACACCTTC. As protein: CASSSALDTNYGYTF. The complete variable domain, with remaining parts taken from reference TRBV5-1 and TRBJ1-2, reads KAGVTQTPRYLIKTRGQQVTLSCSPISGHRSVSWYQQTPGQGLQFLFEYFSETQRNKGNFPGRFSGRQFSNSRSEMNVSTLELGDSALYLCASSSALDTNYGYTFGSGTRLTVV.

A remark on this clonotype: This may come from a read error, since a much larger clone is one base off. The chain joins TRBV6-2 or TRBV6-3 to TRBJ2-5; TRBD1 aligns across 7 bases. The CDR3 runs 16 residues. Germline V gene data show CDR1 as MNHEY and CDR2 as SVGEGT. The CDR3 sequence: CASSYDRQGFKETHYF. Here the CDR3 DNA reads TGTGCCAGCAGTTACGATCGACAGGGATTCAAAGAGACCCATTACTTC.

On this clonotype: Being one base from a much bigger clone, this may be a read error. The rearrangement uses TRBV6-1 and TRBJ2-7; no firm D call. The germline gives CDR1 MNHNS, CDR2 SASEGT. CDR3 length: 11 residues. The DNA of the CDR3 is TGTGGCAGCACCACAGTCTACGAGCAGTACTTC. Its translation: CGSTTVYEQYF.

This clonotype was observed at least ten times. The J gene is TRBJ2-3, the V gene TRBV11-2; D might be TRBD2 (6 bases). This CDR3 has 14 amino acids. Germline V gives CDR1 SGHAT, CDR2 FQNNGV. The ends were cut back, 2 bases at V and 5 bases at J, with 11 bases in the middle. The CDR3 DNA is TGTGCCAGCAGCTTAAATGCGGAGGGAGATACGCAGTATTTT. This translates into CASSLNAEGDTQYF.

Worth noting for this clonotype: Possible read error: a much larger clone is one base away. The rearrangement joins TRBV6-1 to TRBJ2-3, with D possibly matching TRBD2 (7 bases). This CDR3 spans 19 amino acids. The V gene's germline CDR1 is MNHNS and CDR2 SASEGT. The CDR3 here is CASSEAGGHPTLPPDTEYF. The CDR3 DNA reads TGTGCCAGCAGTGAAGCGGGGGGGCACCCAACTTTACCCCCAGATACGGAGTATTTT.

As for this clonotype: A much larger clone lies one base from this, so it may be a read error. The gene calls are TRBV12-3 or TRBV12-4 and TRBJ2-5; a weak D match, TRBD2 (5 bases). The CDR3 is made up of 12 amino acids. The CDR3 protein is CTSSFTGGTQYF. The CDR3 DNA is TGTACCAGCAGTTTTACCGGAGGGACCCAGTACTTC.

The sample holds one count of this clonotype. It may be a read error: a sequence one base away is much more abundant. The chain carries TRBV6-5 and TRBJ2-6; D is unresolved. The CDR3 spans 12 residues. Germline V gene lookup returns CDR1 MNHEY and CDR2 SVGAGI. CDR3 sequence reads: CASTSGTNVLTF. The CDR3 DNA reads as TGTGCCAGCACTTCTGGGACCAACGTCCTGACTTTC.

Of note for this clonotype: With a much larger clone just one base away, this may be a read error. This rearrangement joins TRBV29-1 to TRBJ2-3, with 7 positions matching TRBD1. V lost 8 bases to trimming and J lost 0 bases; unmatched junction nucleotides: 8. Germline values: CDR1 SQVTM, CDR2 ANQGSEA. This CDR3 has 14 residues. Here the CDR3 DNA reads TGCAGCATTGCCGGGACAGCTAGCACAGATACGCAGTATTTT. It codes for CSIAGTASTDTQYF.